Sequencing of this T cell receptor beta chain was carried out in a study of blood T cells in healthy people across ages. This CDR3 contains 18 residues. Germline V gene sequence: CDR1 SGDLS, CDR2 YYNGEE. With V trimmed by 4 bases and J by 0 bases, 9 bases remained unmatched. It was with a sample-barcoded 5' primer and a J-beta primer mix that a second PCR of roughly 6 to 12 cycles was run. TCRdb used MiXCR to reprocess the 5' RACE reads, holding one entry per CDR3 protein. The sample carries more than 900,000 distinct CDR3 sequences, about 25% recorded once. This clonotype showed up just a few times. The sample was also reused in another study, on T cells of mothers and their children. That paper adds: The donors comprised about 6 children and their three healthy Caucasian mothers.

The receptor was isolated from a girl aged 2-15 years in good health. This chain links TRBV9 with TRBJ2-6, with 8 bases lining up with TRBD1. Sequencing was performed on blood. CDR3 amino acids: CASSIMDRVYSGANVLTF. DNA of the CDR3: TGTGCCAGCAGCATAATGGACAGGGTATACTCTGGGGCCAACGTCCTGACTTTC.